The 25 T cell receptor beta chains below all came from one sample that was sequenced in a study of cytomegalovirus exposure and HLA in healthy donors. The PCR was carried out with 60 Vbeta primers and 13 Jbeta primers. Clones were sequenced by immunoSEQ multiplex PCR, and TCRdb holds only the in-frame ones, with some missing. The sample holds some 190,000 clones; around three quarters are singletons and the top ten take under 2.5%. Sequencing input: PBMCs. Every receptor here comes from a woman in her 30s in good health and CMV-seropositive.

The V and J genes are TRBV7-8 and TRBJ2-2, with a weak D call TRBD2 (6 bases). V shed 1 base and J shed 9 bases, with 15 bases lying between them. The germline CDR1 and CDR2 sequences are SGHVS and FQNEAQ. The CDR3 covers 15 residues. The CDR3 sequence is CASSLVGGTPRELFF. The CDR3 DNA reads TGTGCCAGCAGCTTAGTCGGTGGGACTCCCCGGGAGCTGTTTTTT.

V gene TRBV5-8 combines with J gene TRBJ1-5; D is unclear. CDR3 size: 15 residues. CDR1 and CDR2 from the germline V gene are SGHTS and YDEGEE. Deletions cut 4 bases from V and 2 bases from J, with 13 bases between. The CDR3 region is CASSPGRVGNQPQHF. The CDR3 DNA reads as TGTGCCAGCAGCCCGGGGAGGGTGGGCAATCAGCCCCAGCATTTT.

This clone came up once. The chain carries TRBV7-9 and TRBJ2-1, with TRBD2 as a possible D gene (6 bases). The CDR3 has 15 amino acids. The germline CDR1 and CDR2 sequences are SEHNR and FQNEAQ (reference sequence). Trimming took off 5 bases at V and 2 bases at J, with 13 bases between the two ends. In nucleotides, the CDR3 is TGTGCCAGCAGCCCCGCGGGATCTACCTACAATGAGCAGTTCTTC. Amino acids: CASSPAGSTYNEQFF.

The chain is built from TRBV4-3 and TRBJ2-7, with D maybe TRBD2 (7 bases). The CDR3 sequence is 15 residues long. Germline V gives CDR1 LGHNA, CDR2 YSLEER. V lost 4 bases and J 1 base, leaving 14 bases between the germline ends. CDR3 DNA: TGCGCCAGCAGCCTGGGGGGGGACACTTCCTACGAGCAGTACTTC. Its translation: CASSLGGDTSYEQYF.

J is TRBJ2-3 and V is TRBV6-4; the match to TRBD2 covers 12 bases. The CDR3 has 15 residues. V shed 6 bases and J 5 bases; nucleotides not matched to a gene: 6. CDR1 and CDR2 (germline): MRHNA, SNTAGT. For the CDR3, the DNA is TGTGCCAGCAGCCCACTAGCGGGGGGACGAGATACGCAGTATTTT. It yields the protein CASSPLAGGRDTQYF.

Only a few counts were recorded for this clone. This chain joins TRBV10-3 and TRBJ2-3, with 7 bases lining up with TRBD2. The CDR3 sequence is 15 residues long. The germline V gene has CDR1 ENHRY and CDR2 SYGVKD. V was clipped by 4 bases and J by 1 base; unmatched bases: 5. The CDR3 sequence is CAISGLSGGTDTQYF. The CDR3 nucleotides read TGTGCCATCAGTGGGCTAAGCGGGGGCACAGATACGCAGTATTTT.

This chain connects TRBV4-1 to TRBJ2-5, with 8 nucleotides matching TRBD1. Losses at the gene ends were 3 bases for V and 3 bases for J; bases not matched to a gene: 3. The CDR3 is 14 residues long. CDR1 is MGHRA and CDR2 is YSYEKL in the germline V gene. The CDR3 spells CASSHRGREETQYF. CDR3 DNA: TGCGCCAGCAGCCACAGGGGGCGCGAAGAGACCCAGTACTTC.

The genes are TRBV2 and TRBJ2-3; 15 nucleotides match TRBD2. CDR3 length: 19 residues. In germline, CDR1 is SNHLY, CDR2 FYNNEI. The junction had 11 bases not matched to a gene; V was cut back by 5 bases and J by 2 bases. CDR3 DNA: TGTGCCAGCAGTACCCGGACTAGCGGGGGGGGCCGATCCACAGATACGCAGTATTTT. Translated: CASSTRTSGGGRSTDTQYF. The full variable domain, completed using reference TRBV2 and TRBJ2-3, is EPEVTQTPSHQVTQMGQEVILRCVPISNHLYFYWYRQILGQKVEFLVSFYNNEISEKSEIFDDQFSVERPDGSNFTLKIRSTKLEDSAMYFCASSTRTSGGGRSTDTQYFGPGTRLTVL.

The rearrangement uses TRBV19 and TRBJ2-1; TRBD1 matches 7 bases. The trim removed 10 bases at V and 12 bases at J, leaving 12 bases unmatched. The germline CDR1 and CDR2 sequences are LNHDA and SQIVND (reference sequence). The CDR3 has 12 amino acids. CDR3 sequence reads: CATSDRERVQFF. Here the CDR3 DNA reads TGTGCCACGTCAGACAGGGAGAGGGTGCAGTTCTTC.

This clone was seen a few times. The V call is TRBV10-3, the J call TRBJ1-2; 12 bases are shared with TRBD1. After removal of 3 bases from V and 4 bases from J, the junction contained 6 bases not matched to a gene. This CDR3 is built from 16 residues. Germline V gives CDR1 ENHRY, CDR2 SYGVKD. CDR3 sequence: CAISDSGGQGAYGYTF. The CDR3 DNA is TGTGCCATCAGTGACTCGGGGGGACAGGGGGCCTATGGCTACACCTTC.

The J gene is TRBJ2-3, the V gene TRBV7-9; no firm D call. This CDR3 is 14 amino acids long. CDR1 and CDR2 from the germline V gene are SEHNR and FQNEAQ (reference sequence). V lost 5 bases and J 0 bases, leaving 9 bases between the germline ends. The CDR3 bases are TGTGCCAGCAGCACCACCTACAGCACAGATACGCAGTATTTT. Residues: CASSTTYSTDTQYF.

This clone was picked up one time. The chain combines TRBV28 with TRBJ2-7; weak D call: TRBD2 (6 bases). Trimming left V 6 bases short and J 0 bases short, with 18 bases between. From germline, CDR1 is MDHEN and CDR2 SYDVKM. CDR3 length: 16 amino acids. The CDR3 region is CASRMGWEASSYEQYF. For the CDR3, the DNA is TGTGCCAGCAGAATGGGGTGGGAGGCCAGCTCCTACGAGCAGTACTTC.

The chain recombines TRBV2 with TRBJ2-1; D perhaps matches TRBD1 (5 bases). The CDR3 extends over 14 amino acids. Trimming left V 6 bases short and J 0 bases short, with 9 bases between. Germline values: CDR1 SNHLY, CDR2 FYNNEI. CDR3 sequence: CASSPDTSYNEQFF. DNA for the CDR3: TGTGCCAGCAGCCCGGACACCTCCTACAATGAGCAGTTCTTC.

This clone came up a few times. The chain recombines TRBV4-2 with TRBJ1-1; a possible D gene is TRBD1 (5 bases). The V end was cut by 4 bases, the J end by 7 bases, with 13 bases between. The germline V gene encodes CDR1 LGHNA and CDR2 YNFKEQ. CDR3 length: 13 amino acids. CDR3: CASSLRQLGEAFF. The CDR3 DNA reads TGTGCCAGCAGCCTCCGACAGTTAGGTGAAGCTTTCTTT.

The genes are TRBV27 and TRBJ2-2; tentative D call: TRBD1 (6 bases). The germline CDR1 and CDR2 sequences are MNHEY and SMNVEV (reference sequence). V was trimmed by 3 bases and J by 5 bases, leaving 10 bases between them. CDR3 size: 14 residues. The CDR3 here is CASSFARGTGELFF. The CDR3 DNA follows: TGTGCCAGCAGTTTCGCGAGGGGGACCGGGGAGCTGTTTTTT.

This sequence joins TRBV4-2 and TRBJ1-4, with 8 bases lining up with TRBD1. With V trimmed by 5 bases and J by 7 bases, 9 bases remained unmatched. This CDR3 comprises 15 residues. CDR1 and CDR2 from the germline V gene are LGHNA and YNFKEQ. For the CDR3, the DNA is TGTGCCAGCAGCGAACGGACAGGGTTTATTGAAAAACTGTTTTTT. Translated, it gives CASSERTGFIEKLFF.

The V call is TRBV5-1, the J call TRBJ2-2; D is perhaps TRBD1 (5 bases). V lost 4 bases and J 2 bases, leaving 12 bases between the germline ends. This CDR3 is 15 amino acids long. Per the germline V gene, CDR1 is SGHRS and CDR2 is YFSETQ. CDR3 DNA sequence: TGCGCCAGCAGCGCCCTTCAGGGAAACACCGGGGAGCTGTTTTTT. It yields the protein CASSALQGNTGELFF.

The chain carries TRBV10-2 and TRBJ1-6; 12 bases fit TRBD1. V dropped 3 bases and J dropped 7; count of bases not matched to a gene: 7. This CDR3 region has 17 residues. From germline, CDR1 is WSHSY and CDR2 SAAADI. CDR3 loop: CASSERGTGGVNSPLHF. The CDR3 DNA follows: TGCGCCAGCAGTGAAAGGGGGACAGGGGGCGTAAATTCACCCCTCCACTTT.

The chain is built from TRBV29-1 and TRBJ2-1; 8 positions match TRBD1. The germline gives CDR1 SQVTM, CDR2 ANQGSEA. Trimming at V came to 4 bases and at J to 0 bases, leaving 5 bases not matched to a gene. The CDR3 is made up of 15 amino acids. The CDR3 loop is CSVGRDRSSYNEQFF. CDR3 bases: TGCAGCGTTGGGAGGGACAGGAGCTCCTACAATGAGCAGTTCTTC.

A single count supports this clone. The chain links TRBV7-9 to TRBJ1-2; D might be TRBD1 (6 bases). Germline CDR1 and CDR2: SEHNR and FQNEAQ (reference sequence). Trimming took off 5 bases at V and 5 bases at J, with 18 bases between the two ends. This CDR3 has 15 amino acids. The CDR3 region has the DNA TGTGCCAGCAGCCCCGACCGGGACAATGTTTATGGCTACACCTTC. Protein sequence: CASSPDRDNVYGYTF.

This clone has a handful of counts. The chain joins TRBV28 to TRBJ2-7; 11 bases match TRBD2. This CDR3 region has 16 residues. In germline, CDR1 is MDHEN, CDR2 SYDVKM. V trimming: 6 bases; J trimming: 1 base; junction bases outside the gene matches: 8. The CDR3, as DNA: TGTGCCAGCAGGGGCACCGGGACTAGCGGATCCTACGAGCAGTACTTC. Its protein is CASRGTGTSGSYEQYF.

A remark on this clone: An end of the junction does not agree with germline; a read error may underlie this. V is TRBV4-3 and J is TRBJ2-6, with 9 bases lining up with TRBD1. Germline V gives CDR1 LGHNA, CDR2 YSLEER. The CDR3 has 18 amino acids. CDR3 protein: CASSQVDRGGAGANGLTF. The CDR3 nucleotides are TGCGCCAGCAGCCAAGTAGACAGGGGGGGAGCTGGGGCCAACGGCCTGACTTTC.

The V and J genes are TRBV5-4 and TRBJ2-5, with 10 bases identical to TRBD1. The CDR3 is made up of 14 amino acids. The V and J ends lost 4 bases and 4 bases, in that order; junction bases with no gene match: 4. Germline-derived CDR1 and CDR2 are SGHNT and YYREEE (reference sequence). The CDR3 DNA is TGTGCCAGCAGCATCGACAGGGGGCGAGAGACCCAGTACTTC. Translation gives CASSIDRGRETQYF.

The rearrangement links TRBV13 to TRBJ2-7; 8 nucleotides align to TRBD1. This CDR3 contains 15 residues. The trim removed 5 bases at V and 0 bases at J, leaving 6 bases unmatched. Germline CDR1 PRHDT, CDR2 FYEKMQ (reference sequence). The DNA for the CDR3 is TGTGCCAGCAGCCCCCGGGACAGGAGCTCCTACGAGCAGTACTTC. Translated, it gives CASSPRDRSSYEQYF.

This chain links TRBV4-3 with TRBJ2-7; 7 positions agree with TRBD1. This CDR3 is built from 15 residues. CDR1 and CDR2 (germline): LGHNA, YSLEER. The J segment lost 5 bases and the V segment lost 2 bases, leaving 9 bases of the junction unmatched. CDR3: CASSQFSGQLHEQYF. The CDR3 coding sequence is TGCGCCAGCAGCCAATTTTCGGGACAGCTCCACGAGCAGTACTTC.